What follows are 25 T cell receptor beta chains derived from one specimen sequenced in a study of vaccination and CD4 T cells after COVID-19. Sequence data for DNA of cultured CD4+ T cells were generated by the Oncomine TCR Beta short-read assay. MiXCR was run by TCRdb on the PCR reads, yielding one entry per CDR3 protein. The sample records about 20,000 distinct CDR3 sequences, 50% to 60% being singletons. Their target antigens are unknown. Treatment defined: approximately 9-day PBMC culture with coronavirus spike peptide pools or control peptides (ViraFEST assay). Sequencing used CD4+ T cells from blood, cultured in vitro. The receptors stem from a human donor who had recovered from COVID-19.

The chain is built from TRBV5-1 and TRBJ2-1, with D uncertain. From germline, CDR1 is SGHRS and CDR2 YFSETQ. CDR3 length: 15 residues. V lost 1 base, J lost 4 bases, and 12 bases lay in between. This chain's CDR3 is CASSLRVVGYNEQFF. CDR3 in DNA: TGCGCCAGCAGCTTGAGGGTGGTGGGGTACAATGAGCAGTTCTTC.

This clonotype turned up a few times. The chain couples TRBV19 to TRBJ1-5; 11 bases are a match to TRBD1. CDR1 is LNHDA, CDR2 SQIVND, per germline (reference sequence). CDR3 length: 17 residues. V trimming: 4 bases; J trimming: 2 bases; junction bases outside the gene matches: 7. The CDR3 DNA reads TGTGCCAGTAGTAAGGACAGGGGGCCGGGGGGCAATCAGCCCCAGCATTTT. Encoded protein: CASSKDRGPGGNQPQHF.

Only a few counts were recorded for this clonotype. This chain links TRBV6-1 with TRBJ1-5; tentatively, D is TRBD1 (5 bases). The CDR3 consists of 14 residues. Per germline, CDR1 MNHNS and CDR2 SASEGT. Trimming pared 7 bases from V and 3 bases from J, leaving 13 bases between. The DNA for the CDR3 is TGTGCCAGCACCAAGGGGCAGCACAATCAGCCCCAGCATTTT. It is translated as CASTKGQHNQPQHF.

The V gene is TRBV15, the J gene TRBJ2-1; no clear D gene. CDR1 is LNHNV and CDR2 is YYDKDF in the germline V gene (reference sequence). V lost 5 bases and J 0 bases, leaving 14 bases between the germline ends. The CDR3 is 16 residues long. The CDR3 DNA is TGTGCCACCAGCCGATTGGTTAGTAGCTCCTACAATGAGCAGTTCTTC. Translation: CATSRLVSSSYNEQFF. The full variable domain, with the rest looked up from reference TRBV15 and TRBJ2-1, is DAMVIQNPRYQVTQFGKPVTLSCSQTLNHNVMYWYQQKSSQAPKLLFHYYDKDFNNEADTPDNFQSRRPNTSFCFLDIRSPGLGDTAMYLCATSRLVSSSYNEQFFGPGTRLTVL.

The J gene is TRBJ2-3, the V gene TRBV7-2; D is unclear. Germline CDR1 SGHTA, CDR2 FQGNSA. The V and J ends lost 5 bases and 6 bases respectively, with 12 bases between them. The CDR3 is 13 amino acids. In DNA, the CDR3 is TGTGCCAGCAGCCCACAGCTGGCGGATACGCAGTATTTT. It codes for CASSPQLADTQYF.

The rearrangement uses TRBV7-2 and TRBJ2-7; tentative D call: TRBD2 (6 bases). The ends were cut back, 4 bases at V and 2 bases at J, with 15 bases in the middle. This CDR3 has 15 amino acids. Germline CDR1 and CDR2: SGHTA and FQGNSA. The CDR3 DNA reads as TGTGCCAGCAGCTCCCCGGGAGACGGGGCCTACGAGCAGTACTTC. It codes for CASSSPGDGAYEQYF.

The chain couples TRBV6-1 to TRBJ2-5, with D maybe TRBD1 (6 bases). Germline V gene lookup returns CDR1 MNHNS and CDR2 SASEGT. The V end was cut by 11 bases, the J end by 7 bases, with 20 bases between. This CDR3 has 13 residues. The CDR3 loop is CAAAEALGGTQYF. Written as DNA, the CDR3 is TGTGCCGCAGCAGAGGCACTAGGGGGGACCCAGTACTTC.

The chain links TRBV14 to TRBJ2-7; the D gene is possibly TRBD2 (5 bases). Germline CDR1 SGHDN, CDR2 FVKESK. The V and J ends lost 4 bases and 5 bases respectively, with 12 bases between them. The CDR3 is 13 amino acids. CDR3 loop: CASSLNAGNEQYF. The CDR3 DNA is TGTGCCAGCAGCCTAAATGCGGGTAACGAGCAGTACTTC.

This chain uses TRBV10-3 with TRBJ2-4, with D tentatively TRBD2 (5 bases). Germline V lookup: CDR1 ENHRY, CDR2 SYGVKD. The V end lost 7 bases, the J end lost 1 base, and 8 bases lay between the germline ends. The CDR3 runs 13 residues. CDR3 in amino acids: CAIKGGAKNIQYF. The CDR3 DNA sequence: TGTGCCATCAAGGGCGGGGCCAAAAACATTCAGTACTTC.

The V call is TRBV7-3, the J call TRBJ2-3; possibly TRBD1 for D (5 bases). Germline loops: CDR1 SGHTA, CDR2 FQGTGA. V lost 4 bases and J lost 8, with 22 bases in between. The CDR3 sequence is 16 residues long. The CDR3 loop is CASSSQGVGQRSTQYF. The CDR3 nucleotides read TGTGCCAGCAGCTCCCAAGGGGTAGGACAACGAAGTACGCAGTATTTT.

This clonotype was counted once. At one end the junction does not follow the germline gene, possibly because of a read error. The chain recombines TRBV20-1 with TRBJ1-6; D is unresolved. Germline assignment: CDR1 DFQATT and CDR2 SNEGSKA (reference sequence). CDR3 length equals 17 residues. The CDR3 bases are TGCAGTGCTAGAGATCTTAAGGGAGCCGGGAAAATCTCACCCCCCCACTTT. Protein: CSARDLKGAGKISPPHF.

This chain uses TRBV29-1 with TRBJ2-6, with no clear D. V lost 1 base, J lost 2 bases, and 0 bases lay in between. The CDR3 is 12 residues long. From germline, CDR1 is SQVTM and CDR2 ANQGSEA. CDR3: CSVEAGANVLTF. The CDR3 DNA is TGCAGCGTTGAAGCTGGGGCCAACGTCCTGACTTTC.

V usage is TRBV25-1 and J usage is TRBJ1-3, with D possibly matching TRBD1 (5 bases). The CDR3 totals 16 residues. With 5 bases removed from V and 4 bases from J, the gap between germline ends came to 18 bases. The germline gives CDR1 MGHDK, CDR2 SYGVNS. CDR3 sequence reads: CASSPAGGLWGNTIYF. In DNA, the CDR3 is TGTGCCAGCAGTCCGGCCGGGGGATTGTGGGGAAACACCATATATTTT.

The rearrangement joins TRBV20-1 to TRBJ2-3, with D tentatively TRBD2 (5 bases). The V and J ends lost 3 bases and 5 bases respectively, with 18 bases between them. Per germline, CDR1 DFQATT and CDR2 SNEGSKA (reference sequence). This CDR3 is built from 15 residues. CDR3 residues: CSARGSGARGDTQYF. Written as DNA, the CDR3 is TGCAGTGCTAGGGGGAGCGGAGCTCGGGGAGATACGCAGTATTTT.

The rearrangement uses TRBV20-1 and TRBJ1-6; D uncertain. This CDR3 is 14 amino acids long. The V end lost 5 bases, the J end lost 9 bases, and 17 bases lay between the germline ends. Germline-derived CDR1 and CDR2 are DFQATT and SNEGSKA (reference sequence). The CDR3 loop is CSAHRTVNGSPLHF. CDR3 bases: TGCAGTGCTCACCGGACCGTTAATGGTTCACCCCTCCACTTT.

The chain carries TRBV5-1 and TRBJ1-2; 7 bases are shared with TRBD1. This CDR3 has 15 residues. The V gene's germline CDR1 is SGHRS and CDR2 YFSETQ. The V segment lost 4 bases and the J segment 7 bases; nucleotides outside the gene matches: 13. In DNA form, the CDR3 reads TGCGCCAGCAGCCCTCTGTTGGGAGGGGGCACTGGCTACACCTTC. Amino acid sequence: CASSPLLGGGTGYTF.

The chain recombines TRBV4-1 with TRBJ1-3; D perhaps matches TRBD1 (6 bases). The germline V and J ends were trimmed by 0 bases and 3 bases, with 9 bases remaining between them. The CDR3 covers 15 residues. From germline, CDR1 is MGHRA and CDR2 YSYEKL. The CDR3 bases are TGCGCCAGCAGCCAAGATCAGGGACATGGAAACACCATATATTTT. Protein sequence: CASSQDQGHGNTIYF.

The gene calls are TRBV6-1 and TRBJ1-2, with a tentative D call TRBD1 (5 bases). This CDR3 region has 14 residues. V lost 7 bases, J lost 2 bases, and 14 bases lay in between. Per the germline V gene, CDR1 is MNHNS and CDR2 is SASEGT. CDR3 coding DNA: TGTGCCAGCACCCCTTGGGACGGAAACTATGGCTACACCTTC. It translates to CASTPWDGNYGYTF.

The chain carries TRBV27 and TRBJ1-4, with 7 positions matching TRBD1. This CDR3 has 16 amino acids. Germline CDR1 and CDR2: MNHEY and SMNVEV (reference sequence). With 0 bases clipped from V and 5 bases from J, the junction kept 6 bases outside the gene matches. This CDR3 reads CASSLSGGRGNEKLFF. CDR3 sequence (DNA): TGTGCCAGCAGTTTATCGGGGGGCAGGGGGAATGAAAAACTGTTTTTT.

V is TRBV7-9 and J is TRBJ2-5; unclear D gene. Trimming took off 3 bases at V and 3 bases at J, with 8 bases between the two ends. The germline CDR1 and CDR2 sequences are SEHNR and FQNEAQ (reference sequence). The CDR3 extends over 13 amino acids. CDR3 in amino acids: CASSLQVEETQYF. The CDR3 nucleotides are TGTGCCAGCAGCTTGCAGGTTGAAGAGACCCAGTACTTC.

This chain connects TRBV10-1 to TRBJ2-2; D uncertain. Germline lookup yields CDR1 WNHNN and CDR2 SYGVQD (reference sequence). V was clipped by 2 bases and J by 9 bases, with 10 bases between them. This CDR3 is 13 amino acids long. For the CDR3, the DNA is TGCGCCAGCAGTGAGAGACCAGGACGGGAGCTGTTTTTT. It is translated as CASSERPGRELFF.

V usage is TRBV10-2 and J usage is TRBJ2-7, with 9 bases identical to TRBD2. V was pared by 6 bases and J by 5 bases, with 8 bases of the junction left unmatched. The CDR3 totals 14 residues. Germline V gene lookup returns CDR1 WSHSY and CDR2 SAAADI. CDR3 in amino acids: CASSPEREVNEQYF. CDR3 coding DNA: TGCGCCAGCAGCCCCGAGCGGGAGGTGAACGAGCAGTACTTC.

The sample holds one count of this clonotype. The chain uses TRBV6-1 and TRBJ2-1; a weak D match, TRBD2 (5 bases). CDR3 length equals 17 residues. V lost 3 bases and J 0 bases, leaving 15 bases between the germline ends. CDR1 and CDR2 from the germline V gene are MNHNS and SASEGT. The DNA of the CDR3 is TGTGCCAGCAGTGATGGGTCTAGCAGGAGCTCCTACAATGAGCAGTTCTTC. As protein: CASSDGSSRSSYNEQFF.

The gene calls are TRBV5-1 and TRBJ2-2, with a weak D call TRBD2 (6 bases). The length of the CDR3 is 13 residues. V was pared by 0 bases and J by 6 bases, with 6 bases between. Germline V gene sequence: CDR1 SGHRS, CDR2 YFSETQ. The CDR3 bases are TGCGCCAGCAGCTTGGGGGAGGCCGGGGAGCTGTTTTTT. This translates into CASSLGEAGELFF.

The chain uses TRBV7-2 and TRBJ2-3; perhaps D is TRBD1 or TRBD2 (5 bases each). The CDR3 loop spans 16 amino acids. V gave up 4 bases and J gave up 1 base, with 15 bases separating them. Germline V lookup: CDR1 SGHTA, CDR2 FQGNSA. The CDR3: CASSSYLRGGTDTQYF. As DNA, the CDR3 is TGTGCCAGCAGCTCTTATCTTAGAGGGGGCACAGATACGCAGTATTTT.